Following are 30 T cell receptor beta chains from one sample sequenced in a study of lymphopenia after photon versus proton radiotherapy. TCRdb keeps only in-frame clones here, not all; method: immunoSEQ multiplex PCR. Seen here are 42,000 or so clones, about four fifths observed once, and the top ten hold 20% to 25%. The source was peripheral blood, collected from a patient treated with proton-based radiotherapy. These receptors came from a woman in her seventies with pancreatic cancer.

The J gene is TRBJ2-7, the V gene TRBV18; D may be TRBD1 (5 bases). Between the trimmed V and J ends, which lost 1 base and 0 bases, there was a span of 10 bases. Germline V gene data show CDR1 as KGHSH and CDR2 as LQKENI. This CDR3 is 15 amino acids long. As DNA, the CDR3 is TGTGCCAGCTCACCACAGGGGTCTCACTCCTACGAGCAGTACTTC. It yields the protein CASSPQGSHSYEQYF.

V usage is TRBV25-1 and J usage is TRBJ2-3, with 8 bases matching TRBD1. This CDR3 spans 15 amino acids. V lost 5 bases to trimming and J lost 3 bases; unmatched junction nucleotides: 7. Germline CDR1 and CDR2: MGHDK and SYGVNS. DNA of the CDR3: TGTGCCAGCAGTCGGTCAGGGGGCTCAACAGATACGCAGTATTTT. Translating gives CASSRSGGSTDTQYF.

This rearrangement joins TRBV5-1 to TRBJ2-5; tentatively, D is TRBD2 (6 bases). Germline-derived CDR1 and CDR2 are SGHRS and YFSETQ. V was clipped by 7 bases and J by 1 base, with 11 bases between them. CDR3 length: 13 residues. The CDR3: CASRRGVQETQYF. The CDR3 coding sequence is TGCGCCAGCCGGCGCGGGGTCCAAGAGACCCAGTACTTC.

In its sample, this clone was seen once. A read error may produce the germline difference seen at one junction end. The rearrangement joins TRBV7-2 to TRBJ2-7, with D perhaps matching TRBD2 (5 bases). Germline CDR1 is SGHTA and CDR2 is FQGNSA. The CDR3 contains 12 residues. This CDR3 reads CASTLRAPEPYF. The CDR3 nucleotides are TGTGCCAGCACCTTGCGGGCGCCCGAGCCGTACTTC.

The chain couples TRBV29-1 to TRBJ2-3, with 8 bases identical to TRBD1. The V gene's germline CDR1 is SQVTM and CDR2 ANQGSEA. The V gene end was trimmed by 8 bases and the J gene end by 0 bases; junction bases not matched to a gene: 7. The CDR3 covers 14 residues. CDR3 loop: CSLRGQGSTDTQYF. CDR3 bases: TGCAGCCTACGAGGACAGGGAAGCACAGATACGCAGTATTTT.

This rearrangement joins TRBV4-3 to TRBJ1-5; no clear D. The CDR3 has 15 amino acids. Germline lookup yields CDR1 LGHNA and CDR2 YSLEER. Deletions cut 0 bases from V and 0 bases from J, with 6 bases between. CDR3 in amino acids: CASSQDGNSNQPQHF. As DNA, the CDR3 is TGCGCCAGCAGCCAAGATGGGAATAGCAATCAGCCCCAGCATTTT.

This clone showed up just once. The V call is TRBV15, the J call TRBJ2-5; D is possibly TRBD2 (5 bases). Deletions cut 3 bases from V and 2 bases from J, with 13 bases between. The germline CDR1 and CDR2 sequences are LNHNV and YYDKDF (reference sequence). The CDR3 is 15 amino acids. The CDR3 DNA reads TGTGCCACCAGCAGTGGATGGAGCGGACAAGAGACCCAGTACTTC. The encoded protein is CATSSGWSGQETQYF.

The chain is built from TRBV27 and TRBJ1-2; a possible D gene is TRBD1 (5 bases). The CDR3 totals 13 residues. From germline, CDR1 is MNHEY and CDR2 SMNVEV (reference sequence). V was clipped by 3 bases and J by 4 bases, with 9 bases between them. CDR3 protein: CASSFWGGYGYTF. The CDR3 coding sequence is TGTGCCAGCAGTTTTTGGGGCGGCTATGGCTACACCTTC.

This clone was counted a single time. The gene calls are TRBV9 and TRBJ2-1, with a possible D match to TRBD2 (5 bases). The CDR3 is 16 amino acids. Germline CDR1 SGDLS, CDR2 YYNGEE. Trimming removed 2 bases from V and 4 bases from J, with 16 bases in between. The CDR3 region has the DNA TGTGCCAGCAGCGTCGAACGGAGCGGTGAATACAATGAGCAGTTCTTC. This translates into CASSVERSGEYNEQFF.

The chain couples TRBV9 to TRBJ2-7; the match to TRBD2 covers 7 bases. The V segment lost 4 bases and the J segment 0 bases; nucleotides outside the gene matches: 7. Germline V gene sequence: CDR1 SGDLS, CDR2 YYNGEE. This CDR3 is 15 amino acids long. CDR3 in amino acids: CASSPGEGPSYEQYF. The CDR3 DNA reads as TGTGCCAGCAGCCCCGGGGAGGGTCCCTCCTACGAGCAGTACTTC.

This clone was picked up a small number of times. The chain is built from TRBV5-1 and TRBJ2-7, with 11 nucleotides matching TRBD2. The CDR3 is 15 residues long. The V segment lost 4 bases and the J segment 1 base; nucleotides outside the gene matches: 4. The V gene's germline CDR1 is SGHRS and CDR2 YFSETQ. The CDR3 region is CASSEGLAASYEQYF. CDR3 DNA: TGCGCCAGCAGCGAGGGACTAGCGGCATCCTACGAGCAGTACTTC.

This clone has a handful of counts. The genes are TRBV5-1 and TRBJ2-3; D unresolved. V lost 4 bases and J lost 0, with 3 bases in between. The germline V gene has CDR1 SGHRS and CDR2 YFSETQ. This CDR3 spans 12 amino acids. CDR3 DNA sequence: TGCGCCAGCAGCCTTAGCACAGATACGCAGTATTTT. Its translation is CASSLSTDTQYF.

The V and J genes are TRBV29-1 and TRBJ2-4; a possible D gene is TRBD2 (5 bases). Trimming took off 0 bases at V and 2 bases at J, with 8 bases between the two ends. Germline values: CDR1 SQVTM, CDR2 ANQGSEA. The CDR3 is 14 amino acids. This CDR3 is CSVEDTGTKNIQYF. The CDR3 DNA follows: TGCAGCGTTGAAGATACGGGGACCAAAAACATTCAGTACTTC. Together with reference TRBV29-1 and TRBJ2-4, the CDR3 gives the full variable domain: SAVISQKPSRDICQRGTSLTIQCQVDSQVTMMFWYRQQPGQSLTLIATANQGSEATYESGFVIDKFPISRPNLTFSTLTVSNMSPEDSSIYLCSVEDTGTKNIQYFGAGTRLSVL.

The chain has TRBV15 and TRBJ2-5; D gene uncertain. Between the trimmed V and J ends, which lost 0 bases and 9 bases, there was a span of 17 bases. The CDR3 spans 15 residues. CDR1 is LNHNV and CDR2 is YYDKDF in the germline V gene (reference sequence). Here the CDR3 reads CATSRDSGSLMAQYF. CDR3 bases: TGTGCCACCAGCAGAGATTCGGGCAGTTTAATGGCCCAGTACTTC.

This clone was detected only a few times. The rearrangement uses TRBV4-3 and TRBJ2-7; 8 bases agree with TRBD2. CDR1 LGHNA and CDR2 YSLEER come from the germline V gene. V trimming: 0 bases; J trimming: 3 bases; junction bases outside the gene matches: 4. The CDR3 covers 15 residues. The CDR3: CASSQDSSGFYEQYF. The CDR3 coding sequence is TGCGCCAGCAGCCAAGATTCTAGCGGGTTCTACGAGCAGTACTTC.

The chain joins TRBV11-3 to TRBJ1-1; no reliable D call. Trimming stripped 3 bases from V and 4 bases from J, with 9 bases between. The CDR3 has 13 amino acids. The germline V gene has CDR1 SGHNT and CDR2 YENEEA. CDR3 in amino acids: CASSFRHRTEAFF. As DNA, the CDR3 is TGTGCCAGCAGCTTTAGACACCGCACTGAAGCTTTCTTT.

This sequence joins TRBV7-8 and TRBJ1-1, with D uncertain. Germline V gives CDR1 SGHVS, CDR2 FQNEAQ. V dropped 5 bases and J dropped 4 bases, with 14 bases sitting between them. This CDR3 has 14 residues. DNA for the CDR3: TGTGCCAGCAGCCCTGAGCCAGATTTCACTGAAGCTTTCTTT. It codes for CASSPEPDFTEAFF.

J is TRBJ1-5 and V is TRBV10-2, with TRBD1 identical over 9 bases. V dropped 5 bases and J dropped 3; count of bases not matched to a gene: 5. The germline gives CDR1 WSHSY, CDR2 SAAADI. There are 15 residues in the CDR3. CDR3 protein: CASSSGTGYNQPQHF. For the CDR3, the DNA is TGCGCCAGCAGTTCCGGGACAGGGTACAATCAGCCCCAGCATTTT.

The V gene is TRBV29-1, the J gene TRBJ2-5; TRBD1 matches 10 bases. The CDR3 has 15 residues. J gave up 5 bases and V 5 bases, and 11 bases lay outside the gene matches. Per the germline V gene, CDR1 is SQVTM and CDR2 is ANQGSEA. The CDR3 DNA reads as TGCAGCGTTTCGCTCGGGACAGGGGTTCGGGAGACCCAGTACTTC. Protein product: CSVSLGTGVRETQYF.

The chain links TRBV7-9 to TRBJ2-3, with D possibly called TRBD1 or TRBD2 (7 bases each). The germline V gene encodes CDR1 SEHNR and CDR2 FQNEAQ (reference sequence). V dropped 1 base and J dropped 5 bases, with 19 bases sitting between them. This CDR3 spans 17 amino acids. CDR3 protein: CASSLGRGRGGRDTQYF. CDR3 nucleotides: TGTGCCAGCAGCTTAGGGCGGGGCAGGGGGGGACGAGATACGCAGTATTTT.

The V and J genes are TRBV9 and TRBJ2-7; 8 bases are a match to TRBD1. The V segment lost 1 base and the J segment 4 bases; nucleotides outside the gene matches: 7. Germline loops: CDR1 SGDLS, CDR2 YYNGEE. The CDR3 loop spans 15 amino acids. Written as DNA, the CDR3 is TGTGCCAGCAGCGTACAGGGGGCTCCCCAATACGAGCAGTACTTC. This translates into CASSVQGAPQYEQYF. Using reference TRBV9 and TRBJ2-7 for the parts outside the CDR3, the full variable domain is DSGVTQTPKHLITATGQRVTLRCSPRSGDLSVYWYQQSLDQGLQFLIQYYNGEERAKGNILERFSAQQFPDLHSELNLSSLELGDSALYFCASSVQGAPQYEQYFGPGTRLTVT.

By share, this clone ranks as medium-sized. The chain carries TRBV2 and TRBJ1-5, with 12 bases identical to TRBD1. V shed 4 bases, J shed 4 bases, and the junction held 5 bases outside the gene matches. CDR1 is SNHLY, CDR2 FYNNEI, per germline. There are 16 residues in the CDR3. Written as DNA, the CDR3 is TGTGCCAGCAGTGCCCCGGGACAGGGGGCAAATCAGCCCCAGCATTTT. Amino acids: CASSAPGQGANQPQHF.

This CDR3 reads CASSSSGTGANVLTF. The CDR3 coding sequence is TGCGCCAGTTCCTCTTCTGGGACTGGGGCCAACGTCCTGACTTTC. The V gene is TRBV5-1, the J gene TRBJ2-6; D is unresolved. Germline CDR1 is SGHRS and CDR2 is YFSETQ. The length of the CDR3 is 15 residues. V gave up 8 bases and J gave up 2 bases, with 14 bases separating them.

The CDR3 bases are TGCGCCGGATATAGCGGGAGGGCGGGAGAGACCCAGTACTTC. Its protein product is CAGYSGRAGETQYF. The J gene is TRBJ2-5, the V gene TRBV23-1; TRBD2 aligns across 11 bases. TRBV23-1 is identified as an open reading frame with a role that is uncertain. Unmatched junction bases numbered 9, after V lost 11 bases and J lost 4 bases. This CDR3 spans 14 amino acids.

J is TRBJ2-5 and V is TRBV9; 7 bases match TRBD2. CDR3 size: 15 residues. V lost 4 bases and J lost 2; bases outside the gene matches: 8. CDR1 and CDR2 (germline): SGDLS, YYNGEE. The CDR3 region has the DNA TGTGCCAGCAGCCCGGCCAGCGGGATACAAGAGACCCAGTACTTC. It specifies CASSPASGIQETQYF.

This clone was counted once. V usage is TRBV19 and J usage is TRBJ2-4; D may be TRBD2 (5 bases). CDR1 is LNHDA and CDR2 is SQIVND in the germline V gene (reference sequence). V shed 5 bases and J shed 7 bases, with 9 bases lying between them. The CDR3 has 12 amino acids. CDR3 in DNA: TGTGCCAGTAGTTGGGTAGCGAACATTCAGTACTTC. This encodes CASSWVANIQYF.

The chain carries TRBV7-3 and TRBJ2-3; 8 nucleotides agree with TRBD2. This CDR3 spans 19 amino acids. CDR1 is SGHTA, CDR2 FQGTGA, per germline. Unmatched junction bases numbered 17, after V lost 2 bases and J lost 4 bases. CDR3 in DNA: TGTGCCAGCAGCTTAGAAGCGGGAGTATTGGTTGGAAGGGCAGATACGCAGTATTTT. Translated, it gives CASSLEAGVLVGRADTQYF.

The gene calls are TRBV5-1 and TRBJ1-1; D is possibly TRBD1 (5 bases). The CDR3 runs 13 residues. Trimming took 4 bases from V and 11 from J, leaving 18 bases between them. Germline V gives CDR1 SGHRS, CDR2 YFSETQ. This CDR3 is CASSQQDGHIAFF. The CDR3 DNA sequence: TGCGCCAGCAGCCAACAGGACGGTCACATCGCTTTCTTT. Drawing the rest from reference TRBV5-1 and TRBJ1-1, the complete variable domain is KAGVTQTPRYLIKTRGQQVTLSCSPISGHRSVSWYQQTPGQGLQFLFEYFSETQRNKGNFPGRFSGRQFSNSRSEMNVSTLELGDSALYLCASSQQDGHIAFFGQGTRLTVV.

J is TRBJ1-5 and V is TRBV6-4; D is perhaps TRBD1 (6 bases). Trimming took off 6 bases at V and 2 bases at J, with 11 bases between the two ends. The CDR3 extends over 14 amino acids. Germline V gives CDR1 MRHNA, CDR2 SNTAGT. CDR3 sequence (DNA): TGTGCCAGCAGACCACAGGGAGGCAATCAGCCCCAGCATTTT. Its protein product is CASRPQGGNQPQHF.

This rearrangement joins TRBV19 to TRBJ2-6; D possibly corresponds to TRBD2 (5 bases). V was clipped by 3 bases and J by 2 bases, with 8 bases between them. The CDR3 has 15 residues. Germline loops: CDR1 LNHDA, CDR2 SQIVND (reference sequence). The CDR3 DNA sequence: TGTGCCAGTAGTATCACGGGGACTGGGGCCAACGTCCTGACTTTC. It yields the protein CASSITGTGANVLTF.